Listed below are T cell receptor beta chains from one sample, sequenced in a study of PD-1 blockade in classical Hodgkin lymphoma. Produced via immunoSEQ multiplex PCR; TCRdb's table is partial and in-frame only. The table shows about 7,000 clones, with about four fifths occurring only once. This specimen was peripheral blood mononuclear cells (PBMCs), taken at baseline. Receptor source: a human donor with classical Hodgkin lymphoma. Both conserved end residues are part of each CDR3. D genes are given only for firm matches. A clone size is listed for some rows: how often the clone was seen (once, few, many), or a class if it is expanded.

size,J,V,length,D,DNA,CDR3
.,TRBJ2-2,TRBV18,16,TRBD2,TGTGCCAGCTCACGGACTAGCGGGAGGAACACCGGGGAGCTGTTTTTT,CASSRTSGRNTGELFF
.,TRBJ2-1,TRBV29-1,13,.,TGCAGCGGGGGCTTAGGGGGGTTCGATGAGCAGTTCTTC,CSGGLGGFDEQFF
.,TRBJ1-2,TRBV4-2,14,.,TGTGCCAGCAGCCAAGATGCCCGGCCCTATGGCTACACCTTC,CASSQDARPYGYTF
.,TRBJ1-5,TRBV27,13,.,TGTGCCAGCAGTTTAAGAGGGAATCAGCCCCAGCATTTT,CASSLRGNQPQHF
.,TRBJ2-7,TRBV6-5,16,.,TGTGCCAGCAGTTACGAGGGGCGGGACGCCCCCTACGAGCAGTACTTC,CASSYEGRDAPYEQYF
.,TRBJ2-1,TRBV27,16,.,TGTGCCAGCAGTCCCTCGGGGAGGTCGACCTACAATGAGCAGTTCTTC,CASSPSGRSTYNEQFF
few,TRBJ2-1,TRBV7-2,15,.,TGTGCCAGCAGCCGGGACGTAAGCTCCTACAATGAGCAGTTCTTC,CASSRDVSSYNEQFF
.,TRBJ2-1,TRBV4-2,15,TRBD1,TGTGCCAGCAGCTTAGGACAGGGATCCTACAATGAGCAGTTCTTC,CASSLGQGSYNEQFF
.,TRBJ2-7,TRBV5-5,14,.,TGTGCCAGCAGCCCCCAGTTAGGTCTCTACGAGCAGTACTTC,CASSPQLGLYEQYF
.,TRBJ1-1,TRBV7-8,17,.,TGTGCCAGCAGCTCCGGCAGACAGAGTTTTGGGAACACTGAAGCTTTCTTT,CASSSGRQSFGNTEAFF
.,TRBJ2-1,TRBV6-1,19,TRBD2,TGTGCCAGCAGTGAACCGGGACTAGCGGGAGCCAGCTCCTACAATGAGCAGTTCTTC,CASSEPGLAGASSYNEQFF
.,TRBJ1-1,TRBV7-8,14,.,TGTGCCAGCAGCTTAGTTCAGGTAACAACTGAAGCTTTCTTT,CASSLVQVTTEAFF
.,TRBJ2-7,TRBV27,16,.,TGTGCCAGCAGGACGATCTATCAGGGGAGCTCCTACGAGCAGTACTTC,CASRTIYQGSSYEQYF
.,TRBJ2-5,TRBV6-6,15,TRBD1,TGTGCCAGCAGTCGAACCGGGACAGGTTTAGAGACCCAGTACTTC,CASSRTGTGLETQYF
.,TRBJ2-3,TRBV4-1,15,.,TGCGCCAGCAGCCAAGATGAAGAAATCACAGATACGCAGTATTTT,CASSQDEEITDTQYF
.,TRBJ2-3,TRBV19,16,.,TGTGCCAGTACTCCCTTCGGGCGGGCTGGCACAGATACGCAGTATTTT,CASTPFGRAGTDTQYF
once,TRBJ2-1,TRBV5-8,16,.,TGTGCCAGCAGCTTGGGGACTGGCGGGCCCTACAATGAGCAGTTCTTC,CASSLGTGGPYNEQFF
.,TRBJ2-7,TRBV27,13,.,TGTGCCAGCAGTTTTGGGGGGTATTACGAGCAGTACTTC,CASSFGGYYEQYF
.,TRBJ2-7,TRBV27,16,TRBD1,TGTGCCAGCAGTACAGAACCGGGACAGGGGGTGCGCGAGCAGTACTTC,CASSTEPGQGVREQYF
.,TRBJ2-7,TRBV6-5,15,.,TGTGCCAGCAGTTACTCACCGGGAGCGTCCTACGAGCAGTACTTC,CASSYSPGASYEQYF
.,TRBJ2-3,TRBV7-9,17,TRBD2,TGTGCCAGCAGCTTAGCGCGAAGCGGGACCGGCACAGATACGCAGTATTTT,CASSLARSGTGTDTQYF
.,TRBJ2-7,TRBV9,11,.,TGTGCCAGCAGCGTCGGGTCCGAGCAGTACTTC,CASSVGSEQYF
.,TRBJ1-2,TRBV6-1,14,.,TGTGCCAGCAGTGCACTCGGACACCTCTATGGCTACACCTTC,CASSALGHLYGYTF
.,TRBJ2-2,TRBV25-1,16,TRBD1,TGTGCCAGCAGTATTTTCCAGGGGGTAGACACCGGGGAGCTGTTTTTT,CASSIFQGVDTGELFF
.,TRBJ2-7,TRBV6-5,13,.,TGTGCCAGCAGCGATGGGACCTGGGACGGGCAGTACTTC,CASSDGTWDGQYF
.,TRBJ1-2,TRBV5-1,14,.,TGCGCCAGCAGCTTGGCCGGGGTAAACTATGGCTACACCTTC,CASSLAGVNYGYTF
.,TRBJ1-5,TRBV19,13,.,TGTGCCAGTAGTATAGGGGGGGAACAGCCCCAGCATTTT,CASSIGGEQPQHF
.,TRBJ2-1,TRBV19,16,.,TGTGCCAGTAGTATTAATAAGCGGGAACAGGGGAGTGAGCAGTTCTTC,CASSINKREQGSEQFF
.,TRBJ2-5,TRBV29-1,16,TRBD1,TGCAGCGTTGATGGGTACAGGGGGTCCCCCCAAGAGACCCAGTACTTC,CSVDGYRGSPQETQYF
.,TRBJ1-2,TRBV5-4,12,.,TGTGCCAGCAGCCTGGGGCCGCTCGGCTACACCTTC,CASSLGPLGYTF
.,TRBJ1-1,TRBV28,15,TRBD1,TGTGCCAGCCGAAGACCCACTACAGGGGGAACTGAAGCTTTCTTT,CASRRPTTGGTEAFF
.,TRBJ1-6,TRBV28,15,TRBD1,TGTGCCAGCAGTTTCCCGGGACAGCCGAATTCACCCCTCCACTTT,CASSFPGQPNSPLHF
.,TRBJ2-3,TRBV18,12,.,TGTGCCAGCTCACCCGTTGCAGATACGCAGTATTTT,CASSPVADTQYF
few,TRBJ2-3,TRBV29-1,15,TRBD2,TGCAGCGGGCAGGCTAGCGGGATGCAGGGAGATACGCAGTATTTT,CSGQASGMQGDTQYF
.,TRBJ2-5,TRBV28,14,.,TGTGCCAGCAGCCGACTAGGGCCCCAAGGAGCCCAGTACTTC,CASSRLGPQGAQYF
few,TRBJ1-4,TRBV5-6,15,TRBD1,TGTGCCAGCAGCTCTACTTGGACAGGGAGCGAAAAACTGTTTTTT,CASSSTWTGSEKLFF
.,TRBJ2-7,TRBV7-9,13,.,TGTGCCAGCAGCTCAGGGGTCCGCTACGAGCAGTACTTC,CASSSGVRYEQYF
.,TRBJ1-5,TRBV19,13,.,TGTGCCAGTAGTATTTCTACTGGGCAGCCCCAGCATTTT,CASSISTGQPQHF
.,TRBJ1-5,TRBV13,12,.,TGTGCCAGCAGCTCCTTTAATCAGCCCCAGCATTTT,CASSSFNQPQHF